The sequence of this T cell receptor beta chain was determined in a study of OX40 agonist ivuxolimab in advanced cancers. The CDR3 loop spans 16 amino acids. Deletions cut 1 base from V and 0 bases from J, with 12 bases between. The germline V gene has CDR1 SGHVS and CDR2 FQNEAQ. Here immunoSEQ multiplex PCR was the method, and the copy in TCRdb shows in-frame clones only, minus some. The sample lists about 76,000 clones, over 80% occurring once. The specimen was CD4+ or CD8+ T cells sorted from blood, collected in a trial of the OX40 agonist ivuxolimab. The sequence came from an adult with an advanced solid tumor such as melanoma, head and neck, liver or kidney cancer. This rearrangement joins TRBV7-8 to TRBJ1-2, with D hard to call. The CDR3 sequence is CASSLEAPSPNYGYTF. CDR3 bases: TGTGCCAGCAGCTTAGAGGCACCGAGTCCTAACTATGGCTACACCTTC.